The 15 T cell receptor beta chains listed next were all sequenced from one sample in a study of T cell repertoires in cytomegalovirus infection. TCRdb re-called the reads through MiXCR, storing one row per CDR3 protein. The table shows around 74,000 distinct CDR3 sequences, with less than 4.5% occurring only once. The sequencing input was PBMCs. All receptors derive from a human donor in good health (CMV status not recorded). Some clones in this sample may be carry-over from other donors' samples.

This clonotype was counted at least ten times. V is TRBV5-5 and J is TRBJ1-5; D not certain. V dropped 2 bases and J dropped 2 bases, with 14 bases sitting between them. The germline CDR1 and CDR2 sequences are SGHKS and YYEKEE (reference sequence). CDR3 size: 16 residues. CDR3 protein: CASSFAGTSRNQPQHF. CDR3 nucleotide sequence: TGTGCCAGCAGCTTTGCGGGCACCAGCCGCAATCAGCCCCAGCATTTT.

Many counts were recorded for this clonotype. The rearrangement uses TRBV30 and TRBJ1-5; D gene uncertain. V lost 1 base and J lost 0, with 10 bases in between. There are 15 residues in the CDR3. Germline V lookup: CDR1 GTSNPN, CDR2 SVGIG (reference sequence). CDR3 DNA: TGTGCCTGGAGTGGCCGATTTACTAGCAATCAGCCCCAGCATTTT. It codes for CAWSGRFTSNQPQHF.

This clonotype was counted many times. This chain uses TRBV7-2 with TRBJ2-2; 11 bases line up with TRBD2. From germline, CDR1 is SGHTA and CDR2 FQGNSA. The length of the CDR3 is 15 residues. V was clipped by 5 bases and J by 5 bases; unmatched bases: 4. CDR3 in DNA: TGTGCCAGCAGCCGAACTAGCGGGGGTACCGGGGAGCTGTTTTTT. It specifies CASSRTSGGTGELFF.

This clonotype came up many times. The J gene is TRBJ1-1, the V gene TRBV7-9; D unresolved. Germline V gene data show CDR1 as SEHNR and CDR2 as FQNEAQ (reference sequence). The CDR3 sequence is 12 residues long. Between the trimmed V and J ends, which lost 0 bases and 8 bases, there was a span of 7 bases. CDR3: CASSLAMEEAFF. CDR3 nucleotide sequence: TGTGCCAGCAGCTTAGCGATGGAGGAAGCTTTCTTT.

The sample holds many counts of this clonotype. The chain carries TRBV4-3 and TRBJ1-1, with a tentative D call TRBD1 (6 bases). V shed 2 bases and J shed 4 bases, with 14 bases lying between them. Germline CDR1 is LGHNA and CDR2 is YSLEER. The CDR3 has 15 residues. CDR3 in DNA: TGCGCCAGCAGCCAATTACAGGGAGTGAGCACTGAAGCTTTCTTT. It is translated as CASSQLQGVSTEAFF.

This clonotype occurred many times. The rearrangement links TRBV2 to TRBJ1-2; tentative D call: TRBD1 (5 bases). The germline V gene has CDR1 SNHLY and CDR2 FYNNEI. Trimming took 7 bases from V and 3 from J, leaving 15 bases between them. This CDR3 region has 14 residues. The CDR3 here is CASNSGDSYYGYTF. The CDR3 DNA follows: TGTGCCAGCAATTCTGGGGACTCTTACTATGGCTACACCTTC.

This clonotype was seen at least ten times. The V call is TRBV7-8, the J call TRBJ2-5; 12 nucleotides match TRBD2. In germline, CDR1 is SGHVS, CDR2 FQNEAQ. Trimming cost V 6 bases and J 2 bases; bases outside gene matches: 10. This CDR3 comprises 17 residues. The CDR3 loop reads CASRPTLAGGRQETQYF. CDR3 DNA sequence: TGTGCCAGCAGACCTACACTAGCGGGGGGACGACAAGAGACCCAGTACTTC.

This clonotype has a count of ten or more. The chain recombines TRBV7-6 with TRBJ2-7; TRBD1 matches at 8 bases. V lost 2 bases, J lost 5 bases, and 5 bases stayed unmatched. CDR3 length: 14 amino acids. CDR1 is SGHVS and CDR2 is FNYEAQ in the germline V gene. The CDR3 DNA sequence: TGTGCCAGCAGCTTACAGGGGGCGCGCAACGAGCAGTACTTC. Translation gives CASSLQGARNEQYF. The entire variable domain, with the rest obtained from reference TRBV7-6 and TRBJ2-7, is as follows: GAGVSQSPRYKVTKRGQDVALRCDPISGHVSLYWYRQALGQGPEFLTYFNYEAQQDKSGLPNDRFSAERPEGSISTLTIQRTEQRDSAMYRCASSLQGARNEQYFGPGTRLTVT.

This clonotype was seen many times. The chain uses TRBV10-3 and TRBJ1-1; D is undetermined. V was trimmed by 3 bases and J by 5 bases, leaving 13 bases between them. There are 14 residues in the CDR3. The germline V gene has CDR1 ENHRY and CDR2 SYGVKD. The CDR3 sequence is CAISDSSSWTEAFF. The CDR3 nucleotides are TGTGCCATCAGTGACTCCTCCAGTTGGACTGAAGCTTTCTTT.

This clonotype has a count of ten or more. This CDR3 is CASSLGTGTARYEQYF. The DNA for the CDR3 is TGTGCCAGCAGCTTGGGAACCGGGACAGCGAGATATGAGCAGTACTTC. This chain joins TRBV5-8 and TRBJ2-7, with TRBD1 matching 7 bases. V trimming: 0 bases; J trimming: 7 bases; junction bases outside the gene matches: 13. The length of the CDR3 is 16 residues. Germline V gene data show CDR1 as SGHTS and CDR2 as YDEGEE. The variable domain in full, completed from reference TRBV5-8 and TRBJ2-7, reads EAGVTQSPTHLIKTRGQQATLRCSPISGHTSVYWYQQALGLGLQFLLWYDEGEERNRGNFPPRFSGRQFPNYSSELNVNALELEDSALYLCASSLGTGTARYEQYFGPGTRLTVT.

This clonotype appeared many times. This chain connects TRBV28 to TRBJ2-1; D remains ambiguous. This CDR3 is 13 amino acids long. Germline V gene data show CDR1 as MDHEN and CDR2 as SYDVKM. V was clipped by 5 bases and J by 3 bases, with 8 bases between them. CDR3 sequence (DNA): TGTGCCAGCAGTCTCGATTTCTACAATGAGCAGTTCTTC. Translated: CASSLDFYNEQFF.

This clonotype came up many times. This chain uses TRBV7-2 with TRBJ2-1; tentatively, D is TRBD2 (5 bases). Germline V gene data show CDR1 as SGHTA and CDR2 as FQGNSA. This CDR3 is built from 15 residues. Between the trimmed V and J ends, which lost 1 base and 10 bases, there was a span of 17 bases. CDR3 protein: CASSLGAGEFGEQFF. CDR3 bases: TGTGCCAGCAGCTTAGGGGCCGGGGAGTTTGGGGAGCAGTTCTTC.

This clonotype was counted ten times or more. The DNA of the CDR3 is TGTGCCAGCAGTGAAGAAGCGGGGGGGCCAGAGACCCAGTACTTC. Protein product: CASSEEAGGPETQYF. This chain connects TRBV6-1 to TRBJ2-5, with 10 bases aligning to TRBD2. This CDR3 spans 15 amino acids. In germline, CDR1 is MNHNS, CDR2 SASEGT. With V trimmed by 1 base and J by 4 bases, 3 bases remained unmatched.

This clonotype appeared many times. The gene calls are TRBV7-2 and TRBJ1-6; D unclear. The CDR3 has 13 amino acids. Germline V lookup: CDR1 SGHTA, CDR2 FQGNSA. Trimming cost V 0 bases and J 8 bases, with 5 bases left between them. The CDR3 nucleotides are TGTGCCAGCAGCTTAGCGTTCGATTCACCCCTCCACTTT. It yields the protein CASSLAFDSPLHF. Full variable domain (outside the CDR3, taken from reference TRBV7-2 and TRBJ1-6): GAGVSQSPSNKVTEKGKDVELRCDPISGHTALYWYRQSLGQGLEFLIYFQGNSAPDKSGLPSDRFSAERTGGSVSTLTIQRTQQEDSAVYLCASSLAFDSPLHFGNGTRLTVT.

There are many counts of this clonotype. The J gene is TRBJ2-3, the V gene TRBV11-1; 10 positions match TRBD2. Germline V gives CDR1 SGHAT, CDR2 FQDESV (reference sequence). Unmatched junction bases numbered 3, after V lost 4 bases and J lost 2 bases. The CDR3 runs to 15 residues. CDR3 protein: CASSSLAGATDTQYF. In DNA form, the CDR3 reads TGTGCCAGCAGCTCGCTAGCGGGGGCCACAGATACGCAGTATTTT.